The 32 T cell receptor beta chains given below trace back to one sample, sequenced in a study of cytomegalovirus exposure and HLA in healthy donors. The PCR was carried out with 60 Vbeta primers and 13 Jbeta primers. Clones were sequenced by immunoSEQ multiplex PCR, and TCRdb holds only the in-frame ones, with some missing. Counted here are roughly 200,000 clones, roughly 88% occurring once; the ten biggest clones make up 0.71%. The sequenced material came from PBMCs. The receptors here all came from a boy between 2 and 15 years old in good health and CMV-seronegative.

V usage is TRBV19 and J usage is TRBJ1-2; TRBD1 aligns across 7 bases. Germline V gene sequence: CDR1 LNHDA, CDR2 SQIVND (reference sequence). The CDR3 extends over 15 amino acids. V trimming: 3 bases; J trimming: 7 bases; junction bases outside the gene matches: 11. The CDR3 sequence is CASSIGDGAGGGYTF. The CDR3 nucleotides read TGTGCCAGTAGTATCGGGGATGGCGCAGGGGGTGGCTACACCTTC. Looking up the rest from reference TRBV19 and TRBJ1-2 gives the full variable domain: DGGITQSPKYLFRKEGQNVTLSCEQNLNHDAMYWYRQDPGQGLRLIYYSQIVNDFQKGDIAEGYSVSREKKESFPLTVTSAQKNPTAFYLCASSIGDGAGGGYTFGSGTRLTVV.

V and J are TRBV27 and TRBJ1-5; 8 nucleotides align to TRBD1. The germline gives CDR1 MNHEY, CDR2 SMNVEV (reference sequence). V lost 2 bases and J lost 6; bases outside the gene matches: 6. This CDR3 has 15 amino acids. The chain's CDR3 is CASSLGSGGSQPQHF. DNA of the CDR3: TGTGCCAGCAGTTTAGGGTCAGGGGGCAGTCAGCCCCAGCATTTT.

The chain has TRBV27 and TRBJ1-5; no clear D gene. The CDR3 extends over 13 amino acids. The ends were cut back, 5 bases at V and 5 bases at J, with 10 bases in the middle. CDR1 is MNHEY, CDR2 SMNVEV, per germline (reference sequence). CDR3 residues: CASSDLGDQPQHF. The CDR3 bases are TGTGCCAGCAGTGATCTCGGGGATCAGCCCCAGCATTTT.

This chain links TRBV13 with TRBJ2-1; TRBD2 matches 10 bases. After removal of 5 bases from V and 2 bases from J, the junction contained 3 bases not matched to a gene. This CDR3 has 15 residues. Germline values: CDR1 PRHDT, CDR2 FYEKMQ (reference sequence). The CDR3 DNA reads as TGTGCCAGCAGCCCAAGCGGGAGGGCCTACAATGAGCAGTTCTTC. Its protein is CASSPSGRAYNEQFF.

V usage is TRBV2 and J usage is TRBJ2-1; D is perhaps TRBD1 (5 bases). Per germline, CDR1 SNHLY and CDR2 FYNNEI. V lost 2 bases to trimming and J lost 4 bases, with 12 bases between them. The CDR3 sequence is 15 residues long. This CDR3 reads CASSEMGPPYNEQFF. CDR3 coding DNA: TGTGCCAGCAGTGAAATGGGGCCCCCATACAATGAGCAGTTCTTC.

V usage is TRBV19 and J usage is TRBJ1-2; possibly TRBD1 for D (6 bases). With 11 bases removed from V and 7 bases from J, the gap between germline ends came to 14 bases. CDR1 LNHDA and CDR2 SQIVND come from the germline V gene (reference sequence). This CDR3 has 11 amino acids. For the CDR3, the DNA is TGTGCCGCCGAACAGGGATCTGGCTACACCTTC. This gives the protein CAAEQGSGYTF.

Only one count was recorded for this clone. This sequence joins TRBV9 and TRBJ1-5; TRBD1 aligns across 7 bases. This CDR3 region has 14 residues. Germline V gene sequence: CDR1 SGDLS, CDR2 YYNGEE. V trimming: 3 bases; J trimming: 4 bases; junction bases outside the gene matches: 4. The CDR3 bases are TGTGCCAGCAGCGACGGGACAGCTAATCAGCCCCAGCATTTT. This encodes CASSDGTANQPQHF.

The V call is TRBV4-1, the J call TRBJ2-5; no firm D call. The CDR3 consists of 12 residues. Germline assignment: CDR1 MGHRA and CDR2 YSYEKL. Trimming shortened V by 1 base and J by 11 bases, and 11 bases separated the two germline ends. The CDR3 region has the DNA TGCGCCAGCAGCCAAGGTGAGCGAGAGCAGTACTTC. Residues: CASSQGEREQYF.

Regarding this clone: Other DNA variants within this sample encode the same CDR3. The genes are TRBV9 and TRBJ2-1; D remains unclear. Germline CDR1 SGDLS, CDR2 YYNGEE. V lost 0 bases and J lost 9, with 4 bases in between. CDR3 length: 11 residues. DNA of the CDR3: TGTGCCAGCAGCGTAGGCAGTGAGCAGTTCTTC. Amino acid sequence: CASSVGSEQFF.

Note on this clone: In the same sample, other DNA sequences code for this CDR3. CDR3 coding DNA: TGTGCCAGTAGTATAACAGGGAGAGGGACTGAAGCTTTCTTT. This codes for CASSITGRGTEAFF. V gene TRBV19 combines with J gene TRBJ1-1, with D possibly being TRBD1 (6 bases). Germline V gene lookup returns CDR1 LNHDA and CDR2 SQIVND (reference sequence). V was cut by 2 bases and J by 5 bases, with 12 bases left in between. The CDR3 runs to 14 residues. The entire variable domain, with the rest obtained from reference TRBV19 and TRBJ1-1, is as follows: DGGITQSPKYLFRKEGQNVTLSCEQNLNHDAMYWYRQDPGQGLRLIYYSQIVNDFQKGDIAEGYSVSREKKESFPLTVTSAQKNPTAFYLCASSITGRGTEAFFGQGTRLTVV.

The chain combines TRBV29-1 with TRBJ2-3, with D perhaps matching TRBD1 (6 bases). Germline CDR1 SQVTM, CDR2 ANQGSEA. V gave up 0 bases and J gave up 2 bases, with 12 bases separating them. The length of the CDR3 is 15 residues. The CDR3 DNA reads as TGCAGCGTTGAAGATGACAGGAAGGTCACAGATACGCAGTATTTT. Translation: CSVEDDRKVTDTQYF.

This chain links TRBV18 with TRBJ2-2, with a possible D match to TRBD1 (5 bases). Germline V lookup: CDR1 KGHSH, CDR2 LQKENI. V gave up 6 bases and J gave up 5 bases, with 13 bases separating them. The CDR3 is 14 amino acids. CDR3 region: CASSDRLRTGELFF. The CDR3 DNA is TGTGCCAGCTCCGACAGATTGAGAACCGGGGAGCTGTTTTTT.

The chain uses TRBV5-4 and TRBJ2-1; 9 nucleotides agree with TRBD2. Germline values: CDR1 SGHNT, CDR2 YYREEE (reference sequence). Trimming at V came to 4 bases and at J to 1 base, leaving 6 bases not matched to a gene. This CDR3 contains 16 residues. CDR3 sequence: CASSPESGRSYNEQFF. The CDR3 DNA is TGTGCCAGCAGCCCGGAGAGCGGGAGGTCCTACAATGAGCAGTTCTTC.

The V call is TRBV19, the J call TRBJ1-4; 7 nucleotides line up with TRBD1. Germline loops: CDR1 LNHDA, CDR2 SQIVND (reference sequence). The trim removed 5 bases at V and 8 bases at J, leaving 8 bases unmatched. This CDR3 comprises 14 residues. The CDR3 DNA reads as TGTGCCAGTAGTTGGTTGAAGACAGGGGAAAAACTGTTTTTT. Encoded protein: CASSWLKTGEKLFF. Filled out from reference TRBV19 and TRBJ1-4, the complete variable domain reads DGGITQSPKYLFRKEGQNVTLSCEQNLNHDAMYWYRQDPGQGLRLIYYSQIVNDFQKGDIAEGYSVSREKKESFPLTVTSAQKNPTAFYLCASSWLKTGEKLFFGSGTQLSVL.

V gene TRBV7-9 combines with J gene TRBJ1-2; no clear D gene. Per the germline V gene, CDR1 is SEHNR and CDR2 is FQNEAQ (reference sequence). The V end was cut by 2 bases, the J end by 4 bases, with 17 bases between. CDR3 length: 16 amino acids. The CDR3 sequence: CASSLRQAPEGYGYTF. As DNA, the CDR3 is TGTGCCAGCAGCTTACGGCAGGCCCCCGAGGGCTATGGCTACACCTTC.

This clone has more than one count but fewer than ten. The DNA for the CDR3 is TGTGCCAGCAGCTTGGGGAACAACAGGGAAGCTTTCTTT. Protein: CASSLGNNREAFF. The genes are TRBV5-6 and TRBJ1-1; D is perhaps TRBD1 (5 bases). Germline CDR1 is SGHDT and CDR2 is YYEEEE. CDR3 length: 13 residues. V was pared by 0 bases and J by 8 bases, with 11 bases between.

The chain has TRBV6-6 and TRBJ2-1; D perhaps matches TRBD1 (7 bases). This CDR3 has 14 amino acids. Trimming stripped 5 bases from V and 7 bases from J, with 15 bases between. From germline, CDR1 is MNHNY and CDR2 SVGAGI (reference sequence). The CDR3 DNA reads TGTGCCAGCAGTGGGGGGACAGCCGGGAATGAGCAGTTCTTC. Protein sequence: CASSGGTAGNEQFF.

The V call is TRBV6-5, the J call TRBJ2-7, with 8 bases that match TRBD2. The V gene's germline CDR1 is MNHEY and CDR2 SVGAGI. The CDR3 runs 13 residues. Unmatched junction bases numbered 10, after V lost 10 bases and J lost 5 bases. Here the CDR3 DNA reads TGTGCCACCAAAACTAGCGGAGGAAACGAGCAGTACTTC. This sequence encodes CATKTSGGNEQYF.

This chain links TRBV7-9 with TRBJ2-4, with 7 nucleotides matching TRBD1. V shed 5 bases and J 0 bases; nucleotides not matched to a gene: 7. Looked up from germline, CDR1 is SEHNR and CDR2 is FQNEAQ (reference sequence). CDR3 size: 16 residues. The CDR3 nucleotides read TGTGCCAGCAGCCGGGGACAGAGTCTAGCCAAAAACATTCAGTACTTC. Its protein product is CASSRGQSLAKNIQYF.

This clone was found a few times. The chain employs TRBV10-3 and TRBJ1-2; TRBD1 matches at 7 bases. The germline gives CDR1 ENHRY, CDR2 SYGVKD. CDR3 length: 14 amino acids. The V and J ends lost 1 base and 8 bases, in that order; junction bases with no gene match: 7. This chain's CDR3 is CAISELTGQQGYTF. DNA for the CDR3: TGTGCCATCAGTGAGTTAACGGGACAGCAGGGCTACACCTTC.

The chain joins TRBV27 to TRBJ2-1; 8 bases are a match to TRBD1. Looked up from germline, CDR1 is MNHEY and CDR2 is SMNVEV (reference sequence). Unmatched junction bases numbered 14, after V lost 6 bases and J lost 7 bases. The CDR3 sequence is 16 residues long. CDR3 sequence (DNA): TGTGCCAGCAGCAAATCAGGGGACAGGCGGGCGAATGAGCAGTTCTTC. It specifies CASSKSGDRRANEQFF.

The chain joins TRBV29-1 to TRBJ2-3; TRBD2 agrees at 12 bases. CDR1 is SQVTM, CDR2 ANQGSEA, per germline. Losses at the gene ends were 4 bases for V and 6 bases for J; bases not matched to a gene: 8. The CDR3 length is 15 residues. The chain's CDR3 is CSVVGLAGTGDTQYF. For the CDR3, the DNA is TGCAGCGTTGTCGGACTAGCGGGGACTGGGGATACGCAGTATTTT.

The V and J genes are TRBV30 and TRBJ2-4; 10 positions match TRBD2. Trimming cost V 3 bases and J 0 bases; bases outside gene matches: 11. This CDR3 comprises 18 residues. Germline V gene lookup returns CDR1 GTSNPN and CDR2 SVGIG (reference sequence). The CDR3 coding sequence is TGTGCCTGGAGCGATCGTGGTAGCGGGGGGATAGCCAAAAACATTCAGTACTTC. It yields the protein CAWSDRGSGGIAKNIQYF.

This clone has more than one count but fewer than ten. This chain joins TRBV29-1 and TRBJ1-1; D is possibly TRBD1 (6 bases). CDR3 size: 14 residues. Germline lookup yields CDR1 SQVTM and CDR2 ANQGSEA. The V end was cut by 2 bases, the J end by 5 bases, with 15 bases between. The CDR3 loop reads CSVERKGHWTEAFF. The CDR3 DNA sequence: TGCAGCGTTGAAAGGAAGGGACATTGGACTGAAGCTTTCTTT.

This clone has a single count. The gene calls are TRBV30 and TRBJ2-7; D may be TRBD2 (5 bases). Germline assignment: CDR1 GTSNPN and CDR2 SVGIG (reference sequence). V was shortened by 0 bases and J by 4 bases, with 10 bases between the two germline ends. The CDR3 has 13 amino acids. CDR3 DNA sequence: TGTGCCTGGAGTGTCGCGGGTTATTACGAGCAGTACTTC. Residues: CAWSVAGYYEQYF.

This chain connects TRBV13 to TRBJ2-7, with 7 bases lining up with TRBD2. Trimming took 5 bases from V and 0 from J; bases not matched to a gene: 13. CDR3 length: 17 amino acids. CDR1 and CDR2 (germline): PRHDT, FYEKMQ (reference sequence). CDR3 nucleotides: TGTGCCAGCAGCAAAGCCACCGGGACTACCCACTCCTACGAGCAGTACTTC. Protein: CASSKATGTTHSYEQYF.

The V and J genes are TRBV19 and TRBJ2-5; D might be TRBD1 (6 bases). CDR3 size: 14 residues. Germline V gene data show CDR1 as LNHDA and CDR2 as SQIVND (reference sequence). Deletions cut 6 bases from V and 3 bases from J, with 14 bases between. In DNA form, the CDR3 reads TGTGCCAGTAGCCTGGACAGAACTAAAGAGACCCAGTACTTC. This translates into CASSLDRTKETQYF.

The chain recombines TRBV19 with TRBJ1-5; 8 positions agree with TRBD1. The length of the CDR3 is 15 residues. With V trimmed by 3 bases and J by 3 bases, 4 bases remained unmatched. The germline V gene encodes CDR1 LNHDA and CDR2 SQIVND (reference sequence). The chain's CDR3 is CASSMSRGPNQPQHF. CDR3 nucleotide sequence: TGTGCCAGTAGTATGTCCAGGGGGCCCAATCAGCCCCAGCATTTT. The whole variable domain, filled in from reference TRBV19 and TRBJ1-5, reads DGGITQSPKYLFRKEGQNVTLSCEQNLNHDAMYWYRQDPGQGLRLIYYSQIVNDFQKGDIAEGYSVSREKKESFPLTVTSAQKNPTAFYLCASSMSRGPNQPQHFGDGTRLSIL.

This chain links TRBV5-1 with TRBJ2-2; 9 bases line up with TRBD2. CDR1 and CDR2 from the germline V gene are SGHRS and YFSETQ. The CDR3 sequence is 16 residues long. V lost 0 bases and J lost 6; bases outside the gene matches: 6. Written as DNA, the CDR3 is TGCGCCAGCAGCTTGGTTGGCGGGGGGGCTCCCGGGGAGCTGTTTTTT. Its protein is CASSLVGGGAPGELFF.

The chain has TRBV7-6 and TRBJ2-7; the D is unclear. The CDR3 has 13 residues. Germline CDR1 SGHVS, CDR2 FNYEAQ. Trimming left V 5 bases short and J 0 bases short, with 8 bases between. DNA for the CDR3: TGTGCCAGCAGCACCAGAGGCTCCTACGAGCAGTACTTC. It yields the protein CASSTRGSYEQYF.

This clone was counted a single time. The gene calls are TRBV6-1 and TRBJ2-6; D gene ambiguous. The CDR3 runs 15 residues. The V end lost 3 bases, the J end lost 0 bases, and 6 bases lay between the germline ends. Germline assignment: CDR1 MNHNS and CDR2 SASEGT. Written as DNA, the CDR3 is TGTGCCAGCAGTGAGTGGAGCTCTGGGGCCAACGTCCTGACTTTC. Protein: CASSEWSSGANVLTF.

V and J are TRBV19 and TRBJ1-1; D ambiguous. The germline V gene has CDR1 LNHDA and CDR2 SQIVND (reference sequence). CDR3 size: 12 residues. The germline V and J ends were trimmed by 6 bases and 5 bases, with 10 bases remaining between them. The CDR3 here is CASRLSGTEAFF. In nucleotides, the CDR3 is TGTGCCAGTAGACTATCTGGTACTGAAGCTTTCTTT.